The present T cell receptor (beta chain) was sequenced within a study of blood T cell repertoires in COVID-19. Study background: Sample material is recorded as cDNA or gDNA derived from T cells, B-cell-depleted T cells, or PBMCs.

The CDR3 runs to 14 residues. With 6 bases clipped from V and 0 bases from J, the junction kept 4 bases outside the gene matches. Germline V gene sequence: CDR1 MNHEY, CDR2 SMNVEV (reference sequence). The data were produced by immunoSEQ multiplex PCR, yet TCRdb's version contains in-frame clones alone and is incomplete. The sample contains about 190,000 clones, approximately 85% of which appear only once. The clonotype was recovered from a woman in her seventies with active or convalescent COVID-19. This chain joins TRBV27 and TRBJ1-2, with 7 bases aligning to TRBD1. The sequenced material came from peripheral blood. The CDR3 region has the DNA TGTGCCAGCAGACGACAGGGAGCTAACTATGGCTACACCTTC. Encoded protein: CASRRQGANYGYTF.